This entry features one T cell receptor (beta chain) sequence. Its matching antigen is unknown. The sample originates from a study of cytomegalovirus exposure and HLA in healthy donors. Study at large: The early release's HLA-typed donors yielded approximately 81 million unique TCRs. Notes on the study in general: Trimming of TCR beta V- and J-genes showed a link, identified in a later analysis, to a missense DCLRE1C variant.

The CDR3 loop spans 15 amino acids. The germline V gene encodes CDR1 MGHRA and CDR2 YSYEKL. The V gene end was trimmed by 1 base and the J gene end by 1 base; junction bases not matched to a gene: 3. The PCR was carried out with 60 Vbeta primers and 13 Jbeta primers. Per the original methods: Approximately 11 million shared chains were among the approximately 76 million unique TCR beta chains that a later analysis counted. Libraries were prepared by immunoSEQ multiplex PCR; TCRdb keeps only in-frame clonotypes and omits some of them. V and J calls and clone size are given by that table; D and trimming were obtained from the DNA. Found here are fewer than 200,000 clones, roughly four fifths of them singletons; the top ten hold about 10%.

Sequencing input: PBMCs. This TCR was recovered from a man aged 45 to 65 in good health and CMV-seropositive. This chain connects TRBV4-1 to TRBJ1-1, with 7 bases that match TRBD1. Here the CDR3 DNA reads TGCGCCAGCAGCCAAGGGGACAGTACGAACACTGAAGCTTTCTTT. It codes for CASSQGDSTNTEAFF.